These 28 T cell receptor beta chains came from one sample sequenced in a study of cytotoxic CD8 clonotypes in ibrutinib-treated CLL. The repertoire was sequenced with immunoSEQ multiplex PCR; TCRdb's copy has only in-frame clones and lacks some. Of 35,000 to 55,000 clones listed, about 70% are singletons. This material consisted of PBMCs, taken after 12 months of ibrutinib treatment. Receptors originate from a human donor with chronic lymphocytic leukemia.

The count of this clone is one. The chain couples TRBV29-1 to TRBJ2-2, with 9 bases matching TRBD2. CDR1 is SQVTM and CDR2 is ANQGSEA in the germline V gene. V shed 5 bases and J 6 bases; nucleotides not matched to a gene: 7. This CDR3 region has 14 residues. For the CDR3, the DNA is TGCAGCGTTAAAATAGCGGGGGCCCCCGGGGAGCTGTTTTTT. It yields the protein CSVKIAGAPGELFF.

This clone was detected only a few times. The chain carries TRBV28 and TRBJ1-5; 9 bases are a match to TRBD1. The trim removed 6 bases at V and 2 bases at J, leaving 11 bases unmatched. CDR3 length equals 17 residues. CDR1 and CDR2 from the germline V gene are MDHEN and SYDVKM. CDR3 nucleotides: TGTGCCAGCAGGCCTGACAGGGGGTTAACTCGCAATCAGCCCCAGCATTTT. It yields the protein CASRPDRGLTRNQPQHF.

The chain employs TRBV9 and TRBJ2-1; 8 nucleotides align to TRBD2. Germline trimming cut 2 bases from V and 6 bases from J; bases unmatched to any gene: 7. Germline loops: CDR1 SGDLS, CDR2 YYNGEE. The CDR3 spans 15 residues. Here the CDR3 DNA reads TGTGCCAGCAGCGTTACCAGCGGGGGCTTCAATGAGCAGTTCTTC. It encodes CASSVTSGGFNEQFF.

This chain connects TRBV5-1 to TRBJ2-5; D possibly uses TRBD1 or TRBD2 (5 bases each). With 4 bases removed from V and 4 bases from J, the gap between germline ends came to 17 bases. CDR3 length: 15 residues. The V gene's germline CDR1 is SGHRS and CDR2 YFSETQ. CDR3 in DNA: TGCGCCAGCAGCACAAACGGGGCGGGTCTAGAGACCCAGTACTTC. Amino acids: CASSTNGAGLETQYF.

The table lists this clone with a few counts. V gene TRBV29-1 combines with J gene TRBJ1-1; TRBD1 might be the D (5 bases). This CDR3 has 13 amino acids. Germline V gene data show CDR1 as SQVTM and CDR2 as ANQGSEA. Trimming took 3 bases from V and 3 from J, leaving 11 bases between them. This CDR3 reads CSVERGLDTEAFF. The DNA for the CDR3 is TGCAGCGTTGAGCGGGGCTTGGACACTGAAGCTTTCTTT.

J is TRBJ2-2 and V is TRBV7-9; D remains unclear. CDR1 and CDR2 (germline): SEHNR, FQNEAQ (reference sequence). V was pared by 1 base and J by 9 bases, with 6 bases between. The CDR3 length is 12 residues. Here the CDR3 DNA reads TGTGCCAGCAGCTTAGACTTCAGGGAGCTGTTTTTT. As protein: CASSLDFRELFF.

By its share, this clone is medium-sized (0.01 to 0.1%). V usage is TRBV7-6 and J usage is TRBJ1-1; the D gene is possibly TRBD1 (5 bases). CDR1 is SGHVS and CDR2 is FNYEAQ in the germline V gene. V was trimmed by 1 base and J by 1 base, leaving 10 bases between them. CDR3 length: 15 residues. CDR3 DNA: TGTGCCAGCAGCTTAGGGGGGATCGGGAACACTGAAGCTTTCTTT. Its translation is CASSLGGIGNTEAFF.

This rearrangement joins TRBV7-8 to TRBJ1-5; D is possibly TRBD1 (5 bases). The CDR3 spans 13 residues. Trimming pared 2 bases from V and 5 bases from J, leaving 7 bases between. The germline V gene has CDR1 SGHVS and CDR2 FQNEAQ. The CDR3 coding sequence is TGTGCCAGCAGCTTATCCAGGGATCAGCCCCAGCATTTT. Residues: CASSLSRDQPQHF.

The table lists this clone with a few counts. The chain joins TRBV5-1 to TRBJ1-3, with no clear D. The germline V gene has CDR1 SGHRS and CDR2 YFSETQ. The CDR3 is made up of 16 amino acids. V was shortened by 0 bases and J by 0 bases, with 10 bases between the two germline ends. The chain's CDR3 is CASSLEQFYSGNTIYF. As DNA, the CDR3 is TGCGCCAGCAGCTTGGAACAGTTCTACTCTGGAAACACCATATATTTT.

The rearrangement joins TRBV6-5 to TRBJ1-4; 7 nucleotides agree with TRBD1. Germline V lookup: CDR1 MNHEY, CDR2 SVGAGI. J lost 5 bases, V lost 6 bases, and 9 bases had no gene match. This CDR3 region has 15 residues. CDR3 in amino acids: CASRDKTGPNEKLFF. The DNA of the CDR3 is TGTGCCAGCAGGGATAAGACAGGGCCGAATGAAAAACTGTTTTTT.

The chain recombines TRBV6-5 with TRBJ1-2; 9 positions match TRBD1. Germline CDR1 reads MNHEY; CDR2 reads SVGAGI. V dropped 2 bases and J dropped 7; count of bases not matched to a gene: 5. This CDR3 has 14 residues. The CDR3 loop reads CASSYRDRVSGYTF. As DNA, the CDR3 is TGTGCCAGCAGTTACAGGGACAGGGTTTCTGGCTACACCTTC.

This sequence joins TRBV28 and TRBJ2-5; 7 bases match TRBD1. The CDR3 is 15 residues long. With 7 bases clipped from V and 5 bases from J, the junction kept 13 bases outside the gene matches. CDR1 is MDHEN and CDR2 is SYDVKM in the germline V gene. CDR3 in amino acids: CASKPGQSSVETQYF. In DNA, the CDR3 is TGTGCCAGCAAACCGGGACAGTCGTCGGTGGAGACCCAGTACTTC. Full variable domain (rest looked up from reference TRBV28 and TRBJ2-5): DVKVTQSSRYLVKRTGEKVFLECVQDMDHENMFWYRQDPGLGLRLIYFSYDVKMKEKGDIPEGYSVSREKKERFSLILESASTNQTSMYLCASKPGQSSVETQYFGPGTRLLVL.

The DNA of the CDR3 is TGTGCCAGCTCACCACGACAGGATACCAAAAACATTCAGTACTTC. It is translated as CASSPRQDTKNIQYF. V and J are TRBV18 and TRBJ2-4, with a tentative D call TRBD1 (6 bases). Between the trimmed V and J ends, which lost 1 base and 2 bases, there was a span of 9 bases. Germline V gene data show CDR1 as KGHSH and CDR2 as LQKENI. This CDR3 spans 15 amino acids.

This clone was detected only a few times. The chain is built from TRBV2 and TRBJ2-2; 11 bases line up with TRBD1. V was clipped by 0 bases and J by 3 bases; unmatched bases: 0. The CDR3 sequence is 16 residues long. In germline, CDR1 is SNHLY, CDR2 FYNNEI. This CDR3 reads CASSEADRGHTGELFF. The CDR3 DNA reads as TGTGCCAGCAGTGAAGCGGACAGGGGGCACACCGGGGAGCTGTTTTTT.

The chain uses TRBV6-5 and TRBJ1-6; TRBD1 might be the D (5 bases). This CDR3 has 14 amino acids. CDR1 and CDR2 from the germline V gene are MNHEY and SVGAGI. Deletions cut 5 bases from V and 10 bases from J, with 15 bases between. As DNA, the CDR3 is TGTGCCAGCAGTCGCGGACAACCACTGTCACCCCTCCACTTT. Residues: CASSRGQPLSPLHF.

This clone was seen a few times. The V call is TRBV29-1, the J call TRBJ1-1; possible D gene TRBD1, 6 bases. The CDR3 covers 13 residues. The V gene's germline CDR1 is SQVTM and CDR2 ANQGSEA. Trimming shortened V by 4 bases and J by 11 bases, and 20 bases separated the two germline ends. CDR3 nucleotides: TGCAGCGTTGCAGTCGTTGCAGGGGAGTATGCTTTCTTT. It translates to CSVAVVAGEYAFF.

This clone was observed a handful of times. CDR3 residues: CASSLGQGPYEQYF. DNA of the CDR3: TGTGCCAGCAGCTTGGGACAGGGGCCCTACGAGCAGTACTTC. V and J are TRBV5-4 and TRBJ2-7; 8 positions match TRBD1. The junction had 1 base not matched to a gene; V was cut back by 0 bases and J by 2 bases. The germline CDR1 and CDR2 sequences are SGHNT and YYREEE (reference sequence). The CDR3 is made up of 14 amino acids. The whole variable domain, remainder taken from reference TRBV5-4 and TRBJ2-7, is ETGVTQSPTHLIKTRGQQVTLRCSSQSGHNTVSWYQQALGQGPQFIFQYYREEENGRGNFPPRFSGLQFPNYSSELNVNALELDDSALYLCASSLGQGPYEQYFGPGTRLTVT.

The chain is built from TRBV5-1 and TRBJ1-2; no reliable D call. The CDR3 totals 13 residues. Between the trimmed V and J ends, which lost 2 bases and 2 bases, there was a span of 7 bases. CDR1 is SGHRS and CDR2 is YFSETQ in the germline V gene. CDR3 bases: TGCGCCAGCAGCTTCCAGGAAAACTATGGCTACACCTTC. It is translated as CASSFQENYGYTF.

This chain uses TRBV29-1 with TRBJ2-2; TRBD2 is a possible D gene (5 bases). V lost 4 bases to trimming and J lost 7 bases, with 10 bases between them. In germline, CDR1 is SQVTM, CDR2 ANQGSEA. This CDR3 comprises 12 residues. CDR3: CSVVVEDGELFF. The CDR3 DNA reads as TGCAGCGTTGTAGTGGAGGACGGGGAGCTGTTTTTT.

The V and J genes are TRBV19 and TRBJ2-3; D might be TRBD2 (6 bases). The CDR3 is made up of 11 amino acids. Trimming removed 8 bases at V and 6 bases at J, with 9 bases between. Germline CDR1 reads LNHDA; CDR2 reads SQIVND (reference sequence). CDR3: CASGTSDTQYF. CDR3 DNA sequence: TGTGCCAGTGGGACTTCCGATACGCAGTATTTT.

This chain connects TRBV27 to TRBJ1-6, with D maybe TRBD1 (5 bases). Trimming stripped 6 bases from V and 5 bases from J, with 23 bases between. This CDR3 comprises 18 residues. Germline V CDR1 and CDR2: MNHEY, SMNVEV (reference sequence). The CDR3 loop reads CASSLLRDRKINNSPLHF. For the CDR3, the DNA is TGTGCCAGCAGCCTACTCCGGGACCGGAAGATTAATAATTCACCCCTCCACTTT.

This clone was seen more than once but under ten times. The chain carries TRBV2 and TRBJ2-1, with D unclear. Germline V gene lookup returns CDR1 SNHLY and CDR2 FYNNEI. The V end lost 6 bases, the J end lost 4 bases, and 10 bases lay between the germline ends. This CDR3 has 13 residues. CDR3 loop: CASRPGGYNEQFF. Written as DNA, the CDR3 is TGTGCCAGCAGGCCGGGTGGGTACAATGAGCAGTTCTTC.

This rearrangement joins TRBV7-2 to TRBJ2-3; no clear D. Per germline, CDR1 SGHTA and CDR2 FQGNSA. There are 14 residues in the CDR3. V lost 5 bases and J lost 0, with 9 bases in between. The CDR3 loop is CASSPRPSTDTQYF. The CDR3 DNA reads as TGTGCCAGCAGCCCCAGACCTAGCACAGATACGCAGTATTTT.

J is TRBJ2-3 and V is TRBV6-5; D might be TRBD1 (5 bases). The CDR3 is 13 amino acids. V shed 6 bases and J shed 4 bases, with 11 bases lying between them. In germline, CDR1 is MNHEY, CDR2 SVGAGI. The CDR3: CASRTAGSDTQYF. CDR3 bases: TGTGCCAGCAGGACAGCAGGGTCAGATACGCAGTATTTT.

This CDR3 reads CASSDQQSYGYTF. In nucleotides, the CDR3 is TGTGCCAGCAGTGATCAACAGAGCTATGGCTACACCTTC. The chain joins TRBV2 to TRBJ1-2; the D is unclear. The germline CDR1 and CDR2 sequences are SNHLY and FYNNEI. The CDR3 covers 13 residues. Trimming took 3 bases from V and 4 from J, leaving 9 bases between them.

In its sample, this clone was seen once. CDR3 region: CASSPRDGGNQPQHF. CDR3 bases: TGTGCCAGCTCACCCAGGGACGGGGGGAATCAGCCCCAGCATTTT. The chain is built from TRBV18 and TRBJ1-5; D possibly corresponds to TRBD1 (5 bases). CDR3 length equals 15 residues. The germline V and J ends were trimmed by 3 bases and 4 bases, with 13 bases remaining between them. Germline lookup yields CDR1 KGHSH and CDR2 LQKENI. Drawing the rest from reference TRBV18 and TRBJ1-5, the complete variable domain is NAGVMQNPRHLVRRRGQEARLRCSPMKGHSHVYWYRQLPEEGLKFMVYLQKENIIDESGMPKERFSAEFPKEGPSILRIQQVVRGDSAAYFCASSPRDGGNQPQHFGDGTRLSIL.

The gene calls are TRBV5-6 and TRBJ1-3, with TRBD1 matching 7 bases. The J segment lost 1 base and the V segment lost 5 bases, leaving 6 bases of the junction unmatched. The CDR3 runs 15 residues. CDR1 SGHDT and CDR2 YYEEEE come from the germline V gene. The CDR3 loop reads CASSLLQGSGNTIYF. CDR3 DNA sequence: TGTGCCAGCAGTTTACTACAGGGGTCTGGAAACACCATATATTTT.

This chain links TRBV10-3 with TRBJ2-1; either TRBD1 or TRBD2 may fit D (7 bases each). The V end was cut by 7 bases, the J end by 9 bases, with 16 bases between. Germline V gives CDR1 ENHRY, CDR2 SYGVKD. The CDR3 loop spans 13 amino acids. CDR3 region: CAITGLGDSEQFF. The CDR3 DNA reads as TGTGCCATCACCGGACTAGGGGACAGTGAGCAGTTCTTC.